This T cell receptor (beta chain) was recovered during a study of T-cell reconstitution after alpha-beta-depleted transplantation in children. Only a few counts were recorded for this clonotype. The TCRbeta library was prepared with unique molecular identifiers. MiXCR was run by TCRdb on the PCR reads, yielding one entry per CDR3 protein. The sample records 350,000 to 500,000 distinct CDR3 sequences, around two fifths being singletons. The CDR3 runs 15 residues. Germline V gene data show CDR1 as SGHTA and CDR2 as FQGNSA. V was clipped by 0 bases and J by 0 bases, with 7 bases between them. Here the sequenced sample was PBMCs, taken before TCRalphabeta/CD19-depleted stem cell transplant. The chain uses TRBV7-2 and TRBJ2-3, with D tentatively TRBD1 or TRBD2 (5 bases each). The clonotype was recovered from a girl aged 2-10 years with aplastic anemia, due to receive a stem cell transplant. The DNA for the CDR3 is TGTGCCAGCAGCTTAGCTGGGGACAGCACAGATACGCAGTATTTT. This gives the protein CASSLAGDSTDTQYF.